The 21 T cell receptor beta chains below were found in one sample sequenced in a study of monozygotic twins with inflammatory bowel disease. TCRdb re-analyzed the 5' RACE reads; it lists each CDR3 protein once, without DNA. Recorded for this sample: some 440,000 distinct CDR3 sequences. Sequencing used blood. The receptors were sampled from a human donor with ulcerative colitis or Crohn's disease, or a healthy co-twin of an affected twin (not recorded which).

This chain links TRBV20-1 with TRBJ2-2. Germline values: CDR1 DFQATT, CDR2 SNEGSKA (reference sequence). The CDR3 extends over 12 amino acids. The CDR3 region is CSARWNTGELFF.

The chain carries TRBV24-1 and TRBJ2-1. Germline V gene sequence: CDR1 KGHDR, CDR2 SFDVKD. The CDR3 sequence is 15 residues long. This chain's CDR3 is CATSVSGSSYNEQFF.

V and J are TRBV5-1 and TRBJ2-7; the TCRdb call, TRBD1, lacks DNA for checking. Germline CDR1 SGHRS, CDR2 YFSETQ. The CDR3 spans 15 residues. CDR3 sequence: CASSLRGTEDYEQYF.

The chain combines TRBV11-2 with TRBJ2-3. Germline V lookup: CDR1 SGHAT, CDR2 FQNNGV. CDR3 length: 15 amino acids. The CDR3 here is CASSPIGPSTDTQYF.

The genes are TRBV20-1 and TRBJ2-5; there is no DNA to check the TCRdb D call of TRBD2. The CDR3 contains 14 residues. CDR1 is DFQATT and CDR2 is SNEGSKA in the germline V gene (reference sequence). The CDR3 region is CSASEGVGPETQYF.

The chain employs TRBV14 and TRBJ2-3. The CDR3 sequence is 15 residues long. From germline, CDR1 is SGHDN and CDR2 FVKESK. CDR3 residues: CASSQDFTNRDTQYF.

The chain recombines TRBV7-6 with TRBJ1-1; absent DNA, TCRdb's TRBD1 call cannot be checked. This CDR3 has 14 amino acids. CDR1 and CDR2 (germline): SGHVS, FNYEAQ. CDR3 sequence reads: CASSPFGGNTEAFF.

The chain recombines TRBV4-3 with TRBJ2-7; the D call of TRBD1 rests on TCRdb alone, since no DNA is present to check it. The CDR3 consists of 13 residues. The germline gives CDR1 LGHNA, CDR2 YSLEER. The CDR3 loop is CASSQQQGYEQYF.

The chain carries TRBV24-1 and TRBJ1-5. The germline CDR1 and CDR2 sequences are KGHDR and SFDVKD. CDR3 length equals 14 residues. The CDR3 protein is CATSDLGQNQPQHF.

The chain joins TRBV20-1 to TRBJ1-5. From germline, CDR1 is DFQATT and CDR2 SNEGSKA (reference sequence). The CDR3 has 13 residues. CDR3 region: CSARSGSNQPQHF.

The genes are TRBV6-1 and TRBJ2-3; TCRdb indicates TRBD2, and absent DNA this call remains unverified. Germline V lookup: CDR1 MNHNS, CDR2 SASEGT. The CDR3 covers 15 residues. This chain's CDR3 is CASSLPAGLADTQYF.

The CDR3 sequence: CSAPARTEAFF. The chain has TRBV20-1 and TRBJ1-1. This CDR3 region has 11 residues. Looked up from germline, CDR1 is DFQATT and CDR2 is SNEGSKA (reference sequence).

The chain is built from TRBV19 and TRBJ2-1. CDR3 size: 15 residues. CDR1 is LNHDA and CDR2 is SQIVND in the germline V gene (reference sequence). CDR3 loop: CASSIVQSSYNEQFF. The entire variable domain, with the rest obtained from reference TRBV19 and TRBJ2-1, is as follows: DGGITQSPKYLFRKEGQNVTLSCEQNLNHDAMYWYRQDPGQGLRLIYYSQIVNDFQKGDIAEGYSVSREKKESFPLTVTSAQKNPTAFYLCASSIVQSSYNEQFFGPGTRLTVL.

This rearrangement joins TRBV7-9 to TRBJ2-5; TCRdb names TRBD1, which stays unverified in the absence of DNA. The germline V gene has CDR1 SEHNR and CDR2 FQNEAQ (reference sequence). The CDR3 runs to 14 residues. The CDR3 is CASSTRSGTPRRYF.

V and J are TRBV27 and TRBJ1-5; TCRdb outputs TRBD1, but without DNA this stays unchecked. The CDR3 is made up of 13 amino acids. The germline V gene encodes CDR1 MNHEY and CDR2 SMNVEV (reference sequence). CDR3 residues: CASSSELRGPQHF.

The genes are TRBV6-1 and TRBJ2-7; the D call from TCRdb, TRBD1, cannot be confirmed without DNA. The CDR3 extends over 15 amino acids. Germline CDR1 is MNHNS and CDR2 is SASEGT. The CDR3: CASSTGGTRSYEQYF.

The chain links TRBV29-1 to TRBJ2-2; TCRdb reports TRBD1, a call that lacks DNA to check it against. The CDR3 totals 15 residues. Germline CDR1 SQVTM, CDR2 ANQGSEA. Here the CDR3 reads CSVLTGASNTGELFF.

This chain uses TRBV5-1 with TRBJ1-4. The CDR3 extends over 15 amino acids. Looked up from germline, CDR1 is SGHRS and CDR2 is YFSETQ. The chain's CDR3 is CASSLVGRFNEKLFF.

The chain joins TRBV6-5 to TRBJ2-1; TCRdb returns TRBD2, unconfirmable since there is no DNA. The length of the CDR3 is 17 residues. Germline V lookup: CDR1 MNHEY, CDR2 SVGAGI. CDR3 protein: CASSWGASGRARDEQFF.

The rearrangement uses TRBV2 and TRBJ2-1; TCRdb picks TRBD2, but there is no DNA to check that call. The CDR3 consists of 15 residues. CDR1 SNHLY and CDR2 FYNNEI come from the germline V gene. The CDR3 spells CASSETSGSPFKEFF.

The chain couples TRBV28 to TRBJ2-7; TCRdb's assignment of TRBD1 cannot be checked, as there is no DNA. The CDR3 is made up of 16 amino acids. The germline V gene encodes CDR1 MDHEN and CDR2 SYDVKM. This chain's CDR3 is CASTGVGGGMSYEQYF. Supplemented by reference TRBV28 and TRBJ2-7, the full variable domain reads DVKVTQSSRYLVKRTGEKVFLECVQDMDHENMFWYRQDPGLGLRLIYFSYDVKMKEKGDIPEGYSVSREKKERFSLILESASTNQTSMYLCASTGVGGGMSYEQYFGPGTRLTVT.